What follows are 24 T cell receptor beta chains derived from one specimen sequenced in a study of beta chain features in type 1 diabetes. The entirety of the isolated RNA underwent reverse transcription, so expressed TCRB transcripts were sequenced. Data came from immunoSEQ multiplex PCR; TCRdb stores just in-frame clones and leaves some out. Here the sample spans 310,000 or so clones, under 8.5% being singletons. Input material: central memory CD4+ T cells from blood. These receptors originate from a woman aged 18-35 years in good health.

This clone showed up just a few times. The CDR3 coding sequence is TGTGCCAGCAGCCTTATCGAACAAGAGACCCAGTACTTC. It yields the protein CASSLIEQETQYF. The gene calls are TRBV7-8 and TRBJ2-5; D not resolved. Germline assignment: CDR1 SGHVS and CDR2 FQNEAQ. The CDR3 extends over 13 amino acids. V was clipped by 5 bases and J by 2 bases, with 9 bases between them.

The rearrangement joins TRBV5-4 to TRBJ2-6, with unresolved D. The CDR3 runs 15 residues. Between the trimmed V and J ends, which lost 0 bases and 2 bases, there was a span of 6 bases. The germline gives CDR1 SGHNT, CDR2 YYREEE (reference sequence). In DNA, the CDR3 is TGTGCCAGCAGCTTGGCCCAAGCTGGGGCCAACGTCCTGACTTTC. Its translation is CASSLAQAGANVLTF.

This clone was counted only a few times. Other DNA variants within this sample encode the same CDR3. This rearrangement joins TRBV6-1 to TRBJ1-3; D may be TRBD1 (5 bases). The CDR3 totals 14 residues. V lost 6 bases and J 0 bases, leaving 9 bases between the germline ends. The germline V gene has CDR1 MNHNS and CDR2 SASEGT. DNA for the CDR3: TGTGCCAGCAGCGGGGGGGACTCTGGAAACACCATATATTTT. The encoded protein is CASSGGDSGNTIYF.

This clone turned up a few times. The rearrangement joins TRBV6-6 to TRBJ2-2; 14 nucleotides match TRBD2. The CDR3 covers 15 residues. The trim removed 7 bases at V and 4 bases at J, leaving 2 bases unmatched. Germline values: CDR1 MNHNY, CDR2 SVGAGI (reference sequence). The CDR3 coding sequence is TGTGCCAGCAATGGACTAGCGGGAGGCACCGGGGAGCTGTTTTTT. Its translation: CASNGLAGGTGELFF.

This clone was recorded many times. J is TRBJ1-4 and V is TRBV5-4; 9 bases fit TRBD1. This CDR3 contains 14 residues. Germline loops: CDR1 SGHNT, CDR2 YYREEE (reference sequence). Unmatched junction bases numbered 4, after V lost 2 bases and J lost 8 bases. The DNA for the CDR3 is TGTGCCAGCAGCTTACAGGGGGCGGAGGAAAAACTGTTTTTT. Translating gives CASSLQGAEEKLFF.

This clone was found a few times. This chain links TRBV29-1 with TRBJ2-7, with 8 bases matching TRBD2. Trimming at V came to 0 bases and at J to 3 bases, leaving 1 base not matched to a gene. Germline lookup yields CDR1 SQVTM and CDR2 ANQGSEA. The CDR3 spans 13 residues. Written as DNA, the CDR3 is TGCAGCGTTGAAGAAGCGGGGGACTACGAGCAGTACTTC. Its translation is CSVEEAGDYEQYF.

The chain employs TRBV15 and TRBJ1-2; D gene ambiguous. This CDR3 is built from 15 residues. The V and J ends lost 0 bases and 5 bases respectively, with 13 bases between them. Germline values: CDR1 LNHNV, CDR2 YYDKDF (reference sequence). CDR3 protein: CATSRDYSRAYGYTF. The CDR3 DNA is TGTGCCACCAGCAGAGATTACTCTCGCGCGTATGGCTACACCTTC.

This clone was seen more than once but under ten times. This chain's CDR3 is CASSLEAGTDTQYF. DNA for the CDR3: TGTGCCAGCAGCTTAGAGGCGGGGACAGATACGCAGTATTTT. This chain joins TRBV11-3 and TRBJ2-3; possibly TRBD2 for D (6 bases). In germline, CDR1 is SGHNT, CDR2 YENEEA. Trimming removed 0 bases at V and 3 bases at J, with 7 bases between. The CDR3 length is 14 residues.

The rearrangement joins TRBV21-1 to TRBJ2-2; no check of the table's D call, TRBD1, against the DNA was made. TRBV21-1 is a pseudogene segment. This CDR3 comprises 15 residues. CDR3 DNA sequence: TGTGCCAGCAGGCCAACCGGGACAGACACCGGGGAGCTGTTTTTT. This encodes CASRPTGTDTGELFF.

This clone was counted a few times. This rearrangement joins TRBV29-1 to TRBJ2-7, with 7 nucleotides matching TRBD1. The trim removed 5 bases at V and 3 bases at J, leaving 13 bases unmatched. CDR3 length: 15 residues. Germline CDR1 is SQVTM and CDR2 is ANQGSEA. The CDR3 here is CSVLGLQGLGYEQYF. In DNA, the CDR3 is TGCAGCGTTTTAGGGCTACAGGGGCTCGGCTACGAGCAGTACTTC.

J is TRBJ2-7 and V is TRBV27; no firm D call. V dropped 5 bases and J dropped 2 bases, with 13 bases sitting between them. The V gene's germline CDR1 is MNHEY and CDR2 SMNVEV (reference sequence). The CDR3 has 14 residues. CDR3 sequence: CASSLDLYTYEQYF. The DNA for the CDR3 is TGTGCCAGCAGTCTAGACTTGTATACCTACGAGCAGTACTTC.

For the CDR3, the DNA is TGTGCCACCAGCAGAGAGTTGAGCGGGAGCGGAGCAGATACGCAGTATTTT. The encoded protein is CATSRELSGSGADTQYF. The chain combines TRBV15 with TRBJ2-3, with 8 nucleotides matching TRBD2. The ends lost 0 bases at V and 4 bases at J; junction bases unmatched: 9. Germline V gene sequence: CDR1 LNHNV, CDR2 YYDKDF (reference sequence). The CDR3 has 17 residues.

This clone was detected only a few times. The chain recombines TRBV7-2 with TRBJ1-1; D is unclear. Germline loops: CDR1 SGHTA, CDR2 FQGNSA. The V gene lost 3 bases and the J gene lost 0 bases, with 11 bases spanning the gap. The CDR3 has 15 residues. CDR3 sequence reads: CASSLWVGMNTEAFF. Written as DNA, the CDR3 is TGTGCCAGCAGCTTGTGGGTCGGAATGAACACTGAAGCTTTCTTT.

This clone was seen a handful of times. The chain carries TRBV6-5 and TRBJ2-2; 8 nucleotides line up with TRBD1. Germline loops: CDR1 MNHEY, CDR2 SVGAGI. Trimming at V came to 8 bases and at J to 4 bases, leaving 6 bases not matched to a gene. The CDR3 has 14 amino acids. CDR3: CASRWTGTTGELFF. The CDR3 region has the DNA TGTGCCAGCCGGTGGACAGGGACCACCGGGGAGCTGTTTTTT.

In its sample, this clone was seen a few times. This chain joins TRBV7-3 and TRBJ2-1; D is unclear. The CDR3 runs to 12 residues. CDR1 and CDR2 from the germline V gene are SGHTA and FQGTGA. V gave up 4 bases and J gave up 12 bases, with 13 bases separating them. The CDR3 spells CASSSPPGGQFF. For the CDR3, the DNA is TGTGCCAGCAGCTCTCCCCCGGGTGGGCAGTTCTTC.

A few counts support this clone. The rearrangement uses TRBV28 and TRBJ1-2; D gene ambiguous. V lost 1 base and J lost 8, with 17 bases in between. The CDR3 runs to 15 residues. CDR1 MDHEN and CDR2 SYDVKM come from the germline V gene. CDR3 amino acids: CASSLLLQSGGGYTF. The CDR3 DNA reads TGTGCCAGCAGTTTATTACTACAGTCGGGAGGAGGCTACACCTTC.

This clone was observed at least ten times. The chain couples TRBV11-2 to TRBJ2-1, with 8 bases identical to TRBD2. The J segment lost 6 bases and the V segment lost 1 base, leaving 5 bases of the junction unmatched. The CDR3 is 15 amino acids. Germline V CDR1 and CDR2: SGHAT, FQNNGV. In nucleotides, the CDR3 is TGTGCCAGCAGCTTAGGGCTAGCGGGCTTCAATGAGCAGTTCTTC. It encodes CASSLGLAGFNEQFF.

J is TRBJ2-7 and V is TRBV15; 7 bases match TRBD2. CDR1 and CDR2 (germline): LNHNV, YYDKDF (reference sequence). V gave up 0 bases and J gave up 0 bases; unmatched junction bases: 11. The CDR3 contains 18 residues. CDR3 in DNA: TGTGCCACCAGCAGAGATTGGGGGACTATCCAAAGCTCCTACGAGCAGTACTTC. This codes for CATSRDWGTIQSSYEQYF.

The rearrangement joins TRBV6-5 to TRBJ1-1, with 7 bases matching TRBD1. Unmatched junction bases numbered 9, after V lost 6 bases and J lost 5 bases. Germline-derived CDR1 and CDR2 are MNHEY and SVGAGI. The CDR3 extends over 14 amino acids. As DNA, the CDR3 is TGTGCCAGCAGACCGGGACAGCGGGGGACTGAAGCTTTCTTT. It specifies CASRPGQRGTEAFF.

The chain uses TRBV14 and TRBJ2-7, with 11 bases fitting TRBD1. The V and J ends lost 3 bases and 7 bases, in that order; junction bases with no gene match: 8. This CDR3 has 15 residues. From germline, CDR1 is SGHDN and CDR2 FVKESK. CDR3 in DNA: TGTGCCAGCAGCCATCTCGGACAGGGGGCATGGGAGCAGTACTTC. Translated, it gives CASSHLGQGAWEQYF.

The chain is built from TRBV13 and TRBJ2-7; D remains ambiguous. Germline V gives CDR1 PRHDT, CDR2 FYEKMQ (reference sequence). The CDR3 length is 15 residues. V gave up 1 base and J gave up 1 base, with 11 bases separating them. CDR3 amino acids: CASSLAGRRSYEQYF. The CDR3 DNA reads TGTGCCAGCAGCTTAGCAGGACGCAGATCCTACGAGCAGTACTTC.

V and J are TRBV5-1 and TRBJ1-2, with a tentative D call TRBD1 (6 bases). Germline-derived CDR1 and CDR2 are SGHRS and YFSETQ. Between the trimmed V and J ends, which lost 0 bases and 4 bases, there was a span of 13 bases. CDR3 length equals 15 residues. The CDR3 protein is CASSLETGFVYGYTF. DNA for the CDR3: TGCGCCAGCAGCTTGGAAACAGGGTTCGTCTATGGCTACACCTTC.

The chain has TRBV9 and TRBJ2-7, with D perhaps TRBD2 (5 bases). Germline values: CDR1 SGDLS, CDR2 YYNGEE. The length of the CDR3 is 17 residues. Trimming left V 6 bases short and J 3 bases short, with 25 bases between. The CDR3 loop is CASTPTSPTGRLYEQYF. DNA for the CDR3: TGTGCCAGCACGCCAACCTCCCCTACGGGGAGACTCTACGAGCAGTACTTC.

This clone was observed a few times. The genes are TRBV7-8 and TRBJ2-5, with TRBD2 identical over 11 bases. Germline V CDR1 and CDR2: SGHVS, FQNEAQ. This CDR3 is 17 amino acids long. V lost 3 bases to trimming and J lost 1 base; unmatched junction nucleotides: 7. The CDR3 protein is CASSFRVAGGSQETQYF. For the CDR3, the DNA is TGTGCCAGCAGCTTCCGGGTAGCGGGAGGGTCCCAAGAGACCCAGTACTTC.